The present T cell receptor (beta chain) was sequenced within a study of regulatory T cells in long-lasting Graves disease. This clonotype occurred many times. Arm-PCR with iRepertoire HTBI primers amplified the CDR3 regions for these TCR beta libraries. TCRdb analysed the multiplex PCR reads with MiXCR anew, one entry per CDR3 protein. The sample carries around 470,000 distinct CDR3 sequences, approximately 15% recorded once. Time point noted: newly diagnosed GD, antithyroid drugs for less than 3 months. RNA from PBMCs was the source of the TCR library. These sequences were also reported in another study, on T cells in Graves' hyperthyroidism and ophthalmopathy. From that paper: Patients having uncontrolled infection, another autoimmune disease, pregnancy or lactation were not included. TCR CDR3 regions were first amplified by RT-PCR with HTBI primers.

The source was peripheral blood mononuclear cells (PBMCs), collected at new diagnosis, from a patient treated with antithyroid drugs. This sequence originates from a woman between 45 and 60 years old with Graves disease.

The CDR3 region is CASSPGTSGNEQFF. In nucleotides, the CDR3 is TGTGCCAGCAGCCCCGGGACTAGCGGCAATGAGCAGTTCTTC. The chain combines TRBV7-3 with TRBJ2-1, with 11 bases matching TRBD2. V shed 5 bases, J shed 6 bases, and the junction held 3 bases outside the gene matches. This CDR3 is built from 14 residues. In germline, CDR1 is SGHTA, CDR2 FQGTGA.